This TCR beta chain was captured by sequencing in a study of blood T cell repertoires in COVID-19. Turning to the study itself: PBMCs, B-cell-depleted T cells, or T cells provided the cDNA or gDNA that made up the material.

This clone was observed once. V trimming: 4 bases; J trimming: 7 bases; junction bases outside the gene matches: 8. Germline CDR1 SGHNT, CDR2 YYREEE (reference sequence). CDR3 length equals 14 residues. Profiling relied on immunoSEQ multiplex PCR, and the TCRdb table lists in-frame clones only, not all of them. The table includes approximately 240,000 clones, 70% to 90% detected once. Source material: peripheral blood. The sequence derives from a woman under 30 who had recovered from COVID-19. J is TRBJ2-3 and V is TRBV5-4; 8 bases align to TRBD1. The CDR3 loop is CASSIGQGVYTQYF. The DNA for the CDR3 is TGTGCCAGCAGCATTGGACAGGGAGTATATACGCAGTATTTT.